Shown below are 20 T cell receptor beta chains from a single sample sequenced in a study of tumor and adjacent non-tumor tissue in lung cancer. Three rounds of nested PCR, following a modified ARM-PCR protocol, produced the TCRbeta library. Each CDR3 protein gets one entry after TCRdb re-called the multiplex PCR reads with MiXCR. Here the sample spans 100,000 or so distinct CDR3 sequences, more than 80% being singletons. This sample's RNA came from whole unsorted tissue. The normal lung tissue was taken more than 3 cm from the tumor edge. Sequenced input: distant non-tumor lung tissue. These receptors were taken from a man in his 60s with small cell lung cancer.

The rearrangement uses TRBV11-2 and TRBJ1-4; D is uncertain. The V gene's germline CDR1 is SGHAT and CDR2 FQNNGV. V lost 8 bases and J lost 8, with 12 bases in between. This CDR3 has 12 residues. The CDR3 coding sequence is TGTGCCAGCGTTCACAAGGGAGAAAAACTGTTTTTT. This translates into CASVHKGEKLFF.

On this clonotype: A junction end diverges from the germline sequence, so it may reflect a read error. The CDR3 DNA follows: TGTGTCAGCAGCCGACGCGCCACCGGCAGCAATCGGCCCCAGCATTTT. Protein product: CVSSRRATGSNRPQHF. The chain uses TRBV6-8 and TRBJ1-5, with D unclear. CDR1 and CDR2 from the germline V gene are MNHGY and SAAAGT. The CDR3 has 16 residues.

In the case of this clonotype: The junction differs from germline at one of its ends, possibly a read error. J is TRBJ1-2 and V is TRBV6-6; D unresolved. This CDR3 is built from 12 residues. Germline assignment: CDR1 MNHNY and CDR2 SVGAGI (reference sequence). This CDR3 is CGSRPDSGGYTF. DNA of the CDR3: TGTGGCAGCAGGCCCGACTCCGGTGGCTACACTTTC.

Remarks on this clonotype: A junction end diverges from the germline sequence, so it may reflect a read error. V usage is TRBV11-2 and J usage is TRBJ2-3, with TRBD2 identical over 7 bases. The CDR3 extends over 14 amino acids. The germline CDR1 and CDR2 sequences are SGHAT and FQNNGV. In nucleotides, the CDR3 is TGTGCCAGCCACCGACTAGCAGGAGCAAATACACAGTATTTT. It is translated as CASHRLAGANTQYF.

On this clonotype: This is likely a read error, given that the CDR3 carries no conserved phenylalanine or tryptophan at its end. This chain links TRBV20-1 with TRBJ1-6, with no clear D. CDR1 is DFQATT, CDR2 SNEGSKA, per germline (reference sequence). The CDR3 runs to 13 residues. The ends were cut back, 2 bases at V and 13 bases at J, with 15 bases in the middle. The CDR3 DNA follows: TGCAGTGCTAGAAAGACGAATTGGGGTCCCCTCCACTAT. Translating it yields CSARKTNWGPLHY.

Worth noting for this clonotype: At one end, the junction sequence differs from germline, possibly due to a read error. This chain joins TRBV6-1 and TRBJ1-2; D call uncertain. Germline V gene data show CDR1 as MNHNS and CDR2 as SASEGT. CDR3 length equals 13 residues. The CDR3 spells CASSEPETYDYIF. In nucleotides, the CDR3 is TGTGCCAGCAGTGAGCCAGAGACCTATGATTACATCTTC.

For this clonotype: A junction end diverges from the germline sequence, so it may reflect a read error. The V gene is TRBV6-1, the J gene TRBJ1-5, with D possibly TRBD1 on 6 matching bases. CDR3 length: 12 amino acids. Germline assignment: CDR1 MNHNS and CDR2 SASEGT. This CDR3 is CANSEPGAFYVF. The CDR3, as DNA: TGTGCCAACAGTGAACCGGGGGCGTTCTACGTATTT.

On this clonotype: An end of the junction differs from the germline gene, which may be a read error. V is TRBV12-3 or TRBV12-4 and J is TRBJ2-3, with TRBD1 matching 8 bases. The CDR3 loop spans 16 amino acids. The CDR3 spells CVSSLARTGWTDTQYF. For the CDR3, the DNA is TGTGTCAGCAGTTTAGCGAGGACAGGGTGGACAGATACACAGTATTTT.

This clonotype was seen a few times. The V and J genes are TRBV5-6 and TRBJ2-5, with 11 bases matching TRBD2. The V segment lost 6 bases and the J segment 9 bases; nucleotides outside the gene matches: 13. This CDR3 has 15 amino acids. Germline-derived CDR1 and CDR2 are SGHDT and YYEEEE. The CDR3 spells CASNPTGLAVEAQYF. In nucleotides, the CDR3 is TGTGCCAGCAACCCCACGGGACTAGCGGTGGAGGCCCAGTACTTC. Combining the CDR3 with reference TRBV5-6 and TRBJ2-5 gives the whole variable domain DAGVTQSPTHLIKTRGQQVTLRCSPKSGHDTVSWYQQALGQGPQFIFQYYEEEERQRGNFPDRFSGHQFPNYSSELNVNALLLGDSALYLCASNPTGLAVEAQYFGPGTRLLVL.

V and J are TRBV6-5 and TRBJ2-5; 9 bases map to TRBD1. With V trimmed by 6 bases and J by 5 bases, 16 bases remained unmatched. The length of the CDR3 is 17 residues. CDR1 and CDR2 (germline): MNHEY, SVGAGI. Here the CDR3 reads CASRPGQGHTLKETQYF. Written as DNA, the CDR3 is TGTGCCAGCAGACCGGGACAGGGACATACATTGAAGGAGACCCAGTACTTC.

The CDR3 region is CASSPQGVGFF. DNA of the CDR3: TGTGCCAGCTCACCCCAGGGGGTTGGTTTCTTT. V gene TRBV18 combines with J gene TRBJ1-1, with 7 nucleotides matching TRBD1. Trimming took 3 bases from V and 13 from J; bases not matched to a gene: 5. The CDR3 runs 11 residues. Germline CDR1 KGHSH, CDR2 LQKENI.

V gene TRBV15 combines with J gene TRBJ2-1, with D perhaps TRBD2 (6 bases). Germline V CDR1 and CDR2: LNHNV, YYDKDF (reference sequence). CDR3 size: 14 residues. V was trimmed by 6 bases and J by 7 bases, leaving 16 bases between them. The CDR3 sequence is CATRGTWGSNEQFF. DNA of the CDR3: TGTGCCACCAGGGGGACTTGGGGGAGTAATGAGCAGTTCTTC. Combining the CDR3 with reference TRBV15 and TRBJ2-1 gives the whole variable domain DAMVIQNPRYQVTQFGKPVTLSCSQTLNHNVMYWYQQKSSQAPKLLFHYYDKDFNNEADTPDNFQSRRPNTSFCFLDIRSPGLGDTAMYLCATRGTWGSNEQFFGPGTRLTVL.

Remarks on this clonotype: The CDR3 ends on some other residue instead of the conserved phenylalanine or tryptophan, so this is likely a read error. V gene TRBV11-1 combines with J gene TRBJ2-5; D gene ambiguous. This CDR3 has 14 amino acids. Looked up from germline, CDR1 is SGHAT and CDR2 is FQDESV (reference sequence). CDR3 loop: CASSLSGQEEAQYS. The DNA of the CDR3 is TGTGCCAGCAGCTTGTCCGGGCAGGAAGAGGCCCAGTACTCC.

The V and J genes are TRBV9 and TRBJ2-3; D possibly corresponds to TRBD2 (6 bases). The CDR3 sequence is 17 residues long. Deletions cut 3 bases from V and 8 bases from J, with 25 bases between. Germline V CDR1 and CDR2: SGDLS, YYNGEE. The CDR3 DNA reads TGTGCCAGCAGCGAGGGGTTTTCTGGGACTCCAGCGGTTACGCAGTATTTT. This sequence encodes CASSEGFSGTPAVTQYF.

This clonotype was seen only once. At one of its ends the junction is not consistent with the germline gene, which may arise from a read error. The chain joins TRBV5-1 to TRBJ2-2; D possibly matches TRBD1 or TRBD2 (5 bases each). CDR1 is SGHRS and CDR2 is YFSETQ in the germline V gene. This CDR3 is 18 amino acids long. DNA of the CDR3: TGCGCCGGCAGCCCTCTGGCTGGGGGAGCGAGGGACACCGGGGAGCTGTTTTTT. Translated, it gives CAGSPLAGGARDTGELFF.

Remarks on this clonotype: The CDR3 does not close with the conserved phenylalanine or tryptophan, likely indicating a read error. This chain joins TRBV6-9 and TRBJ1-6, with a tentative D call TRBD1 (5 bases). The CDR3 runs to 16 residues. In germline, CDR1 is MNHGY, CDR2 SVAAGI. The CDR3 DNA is TGTGCCAGCCTCCGTGGGGCTCCTGACTATAATTCATCCCTCCACTAT. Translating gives CASLRGAPDYNSSLHY.

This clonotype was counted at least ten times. The chain's CDR3 is CASSYLVLTSGSHNEQFF. The CDR3 region has the DNA TGTGCCAGCAGTTACTTAGTCCTGACCAGCGGAAGTCACAATGAGCAGTTCTTC. The V gene is TRBV6-2 or TRBV6-3, the J gene TRBJ2-1; perhaps TRBD2 as D (5 bases). This CDR3 comprises 18 residues. Germline V gene lookup returns CDR1 MNHEY and CDR2 SVGEGT. V was clipped by 1 base and J by 5 bases, with 21 bases between them.

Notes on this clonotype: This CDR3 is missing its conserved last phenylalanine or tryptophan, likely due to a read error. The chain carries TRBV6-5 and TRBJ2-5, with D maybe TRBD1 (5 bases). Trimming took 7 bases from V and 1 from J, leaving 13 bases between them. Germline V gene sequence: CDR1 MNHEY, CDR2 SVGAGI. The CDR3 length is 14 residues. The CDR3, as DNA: TGTGCCAGCAACTATGACAGAATCCAAGAGACCCAGTACTTA. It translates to CASNYDRIQETQYL.

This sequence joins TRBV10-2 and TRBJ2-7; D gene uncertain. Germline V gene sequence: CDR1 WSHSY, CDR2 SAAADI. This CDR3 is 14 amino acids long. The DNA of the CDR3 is TGCGCCAGCAGTGAGTCGGGCAGGTCGTCCGAGCAACACGTC. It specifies CASSESGRSSEQHV.

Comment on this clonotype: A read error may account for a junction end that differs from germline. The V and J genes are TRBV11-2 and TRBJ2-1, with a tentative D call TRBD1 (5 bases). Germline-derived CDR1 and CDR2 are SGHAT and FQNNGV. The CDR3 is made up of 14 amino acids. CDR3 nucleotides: TGTACCAGCAGCTTAGAGTCAGGGTTGGTCGAGCAGTTCTTC. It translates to CTSSLESGLVEQFF.